Listed below are T cell receptor beta chains from one sample, sequenced in a study of regulatory and conventional T cells in RAG deficiency. Assay used: immunoSEQ multiplex PCR; TCRdb lists only in-frame clones, some missing. The table includes tens of thousands of clones, 85% to 90% detected once. The same sample was also used in a study of regulatory T cells.

Input material: CD4+ effector T cells sorted from blood. These receptors originate from a human donor in good health. CDR3s include the opening cysteine and the closing phenylalanine or tryptophan. Each record gives: V gene, J gene, D gene, clone size, CDR3 length, CDR3 DNA, CDR3 protein. The D gene is left open where the match is weak. Not every row has a clone size; where given, it reads once, few, many or a size class.

>TRBV5-1|TRBJ1-2|-|-|13
TGCGCCAGCAGCTTTAGGGTCGACTATGGCTACACCTTC
CASSFRVDYGYTF
>TRBV4-1|TRBJ2-7|-|-|14
TGCGCCAGCAGCCCAGGGCCAGGGGACTACGAGCAGTACTTC
CASSPGPGDYEQYF
>TRBV30|TRBJ2-1|-|few|13
TGTGCCTGGAGTGTCGGTAGTCTTGGGGAGCAGTTCTTC
CAWSVGSLGEQFF
>TRBV11-3|TRBJ2-1|-|-|15
TGTGCCAGCAGCTTAGGTCTACGGGGGGCCGATGAGCAGTTCTTC
CASSLGLRGADEQFF
>TRBV28|TRBJ2-5|TRBD2|-|16
TGTGCCAGCAGTTTTAGACTAGCGGGGAATTTAGAGACCCAGTACTTC
CASSFRLAGNLETQYF
>TRBV19|TRBJ2-2|-|-|12
TGTGCCAGTAGTAATCGGGTCGGGGAGCTGTTTTTT
CASSNRVGELFF
>TRBV5-1|TRBJ2-3|-|-|15
TGCGCCAGCAACTCTGGAGGGCGCCAGACAGATACGCAGTATTTT
CASNSGGRQTDTQYF
>TRBV10-1|TRBJ2-2|TRBD1|-|13
TGCGCCAGCAGCAGGGGGATCCCCGGGGAGCTGTTTTTT
CASSRGIPGELFF
>TRBV28|TRBJ2-7|TRBD2|-|15
TGTGCCAGCAGTTTCGGGGGGTCCGTGGCTTACGAGCAGTACTTC
CASSFGGSVAYEQYF
>TRBV5-1|TRBJ1-1|-|-|13
TGCGCCAGCAGCTTGGGTGAGAACACTGAAGCTTTCTTT
CASSLGENTEAFF
>TRBV28|TRBJ1-2|-|-|11
TGTGCCAGCAGTTTAGAGTTCGGCTACACCTTC
CASSLEFGYTF
>TRBV2|TRBJ2-7|-|-|13
TGTGCCAGTGCTTTATGGACAGCCAGTGAGCAGTACTTC
CASALWTASEQYF
>TRBV19|TRBJ2-2|TRBD2|-|15
TGTGCCAGTACAGCTAGTAGCGGGTTCACCGGGGAGCTGTTTTTT
CASTASSGFTGELFF
>TRBV7-2|TRBJ2-7|TRBD1|-|13
TGTGCCAGCAGCACCGGACAGGGCTACGAGCAGTACTTC
CASSTGQGYEQYF
>TRBV19|TRBJ2-6|-|few|15
TGTGCCAGTAGTATAGACGGATCTGGGGCCAACGTCCTGACTTTC
CASSIDGSGANVLTF